This TCR beta chain was identified in a study of T cells in Graves' hyperthyroidism and ophthalmopathy. This clonotype appeared many times. The antigen is not known. The CDR3 regions of TCR beta were amplified from RNA transcripts. The primer set for the first-round RT-PCR of the TCR CDR3 was HTBI. TCRdb analysed the multiplex PCR reads with MiXCR anew, one entry per CDR3 protein. The data contain around 660,000 distinct CDR3 sequences, roughly 45% of them singletons. CDR1 SQVTM and CDR2 ANQGSEA come from the germline V gene. This CDR3 has 12 amino acids. V was shortened by 7 bases and J by 4 bases, with 11 bases between the two germline ends. Each diagnosis drew on symptoms, thyroxine, TRAb, thyroid ultrasound and orbital computed tomography findings. The study, taken as a whole, reports: Prediction of ophthalmopathy progression came a median around 6.5 months pre-onset. Most thyroid clonotypes expanded above 0.001 were also detected in blood.

This clonotype originated in an adult man with Graves' disease, either hyperthyroidism or ophthalmopathy (not recorded which). The sequenced material came from peripheral blood or thyroid tissue (not recorded which). The J gene is TRBJ1-3, the V gene TRBV29-1; D is ambiguous. The CDR3: CSGHFQGNTIYF. The DNA for the CDR3 is TGCAGCGGACATTTTCAAGGAAACACCATATATTTT.